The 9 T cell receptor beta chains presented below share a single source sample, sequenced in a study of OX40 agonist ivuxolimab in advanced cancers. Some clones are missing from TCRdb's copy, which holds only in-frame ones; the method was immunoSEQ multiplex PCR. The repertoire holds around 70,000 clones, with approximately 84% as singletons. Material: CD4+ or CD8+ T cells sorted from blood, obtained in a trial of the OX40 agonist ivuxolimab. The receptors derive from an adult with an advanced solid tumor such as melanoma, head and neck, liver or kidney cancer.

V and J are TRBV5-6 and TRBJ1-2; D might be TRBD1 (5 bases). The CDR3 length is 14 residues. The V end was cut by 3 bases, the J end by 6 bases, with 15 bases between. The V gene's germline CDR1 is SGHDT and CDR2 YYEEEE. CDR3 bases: TGTGCCAGCAGCTGGCCGGGATTGGGGGATGGCTACACCTTC. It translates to CASSWPGLGDGYTF.

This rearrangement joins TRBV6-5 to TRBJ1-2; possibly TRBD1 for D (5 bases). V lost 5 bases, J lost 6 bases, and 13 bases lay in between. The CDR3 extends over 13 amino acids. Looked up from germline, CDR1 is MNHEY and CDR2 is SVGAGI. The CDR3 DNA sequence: TGTGCCAGCAGTCGGGACCGTCGGGATGGCTACACCTTC. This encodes CASSRDRRDGYTF.

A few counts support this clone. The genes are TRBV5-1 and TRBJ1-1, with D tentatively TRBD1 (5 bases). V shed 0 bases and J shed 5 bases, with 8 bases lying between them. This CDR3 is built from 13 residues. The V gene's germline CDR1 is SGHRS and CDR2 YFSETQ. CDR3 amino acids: CASSLDGGTEAFF. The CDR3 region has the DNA TGCGCCAGCAGCTTGGATGGGGGGACTGAAGCTTTCTTT.

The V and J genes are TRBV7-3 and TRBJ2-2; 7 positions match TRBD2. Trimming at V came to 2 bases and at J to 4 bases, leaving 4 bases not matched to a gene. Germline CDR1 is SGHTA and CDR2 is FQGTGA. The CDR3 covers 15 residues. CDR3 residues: CASSLGASGTGELFF. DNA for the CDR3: TGTGCCAGCAGCTTAGGGGCTAGCGGCACCGGGGAGCTGTTTTTT.

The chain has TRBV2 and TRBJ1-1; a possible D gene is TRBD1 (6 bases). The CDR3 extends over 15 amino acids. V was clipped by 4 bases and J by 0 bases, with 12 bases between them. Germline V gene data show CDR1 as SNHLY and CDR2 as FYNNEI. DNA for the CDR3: TGTGCCAGCAGTGTGGGGGGCCCCCTGAACACTGAAGCTTTCTTT. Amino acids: CASSVGGPLNTEAFF.

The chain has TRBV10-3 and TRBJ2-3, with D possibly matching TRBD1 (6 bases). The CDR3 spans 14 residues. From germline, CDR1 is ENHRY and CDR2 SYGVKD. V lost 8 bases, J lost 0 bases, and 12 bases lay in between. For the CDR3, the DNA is TGTGCCATCGGGGGCGGAGCCAGCACAGATACGCAGTATTTT. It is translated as CAIGGGASTDTQYF.

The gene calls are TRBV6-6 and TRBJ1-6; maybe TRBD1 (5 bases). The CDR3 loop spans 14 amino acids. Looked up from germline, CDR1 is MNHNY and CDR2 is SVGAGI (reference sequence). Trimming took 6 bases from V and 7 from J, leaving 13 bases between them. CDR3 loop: CASSLGTLNSPLHF. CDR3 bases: TGTGCCAGCAGCCTCGGGACTCTAAATTCACCCCTCCACTTT.

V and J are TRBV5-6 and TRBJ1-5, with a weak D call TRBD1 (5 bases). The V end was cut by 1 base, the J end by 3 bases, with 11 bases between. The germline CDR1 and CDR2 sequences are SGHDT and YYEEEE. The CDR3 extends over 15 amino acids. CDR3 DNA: TGTGCCAGCAGCTTGTGGGGCCAGATCAATCAGCCCCAGCATTTT. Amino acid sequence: CASSLWGQINQPQHF. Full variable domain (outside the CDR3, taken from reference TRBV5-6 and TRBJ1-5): DAGVTQSPTHLIKTRGQQVTLRCSPKSGHDTVSWYQQALGQGPQFIFQYYEEEERQRGNFPDRFSGHQFPNYSSELNVNALLLGDSALYLCASSLWGQINQPQHFGDGTRLSIL.

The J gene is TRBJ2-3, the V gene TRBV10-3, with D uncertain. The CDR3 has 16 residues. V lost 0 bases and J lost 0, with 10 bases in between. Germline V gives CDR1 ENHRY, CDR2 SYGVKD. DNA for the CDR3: TGTGCCATCAGTGAGTCATCGGGCTTTAGCACAGATACGCAGTATTTT. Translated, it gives CAISESSGFSTDTQYF.